This TCR beta chain was recorded in a study of human T cells and chemical hapten exposure. Study background: How much TCR each sample yielded varied, mostly because pooled library volumes differed slightly. General study points: No alteration of TCRs above 1 in 1000 frequency was seen with DPC sensitization.

Noted time point: patch test 3, about 24 weeks after DPC sensitization. The sample's treatment: therapeutic diphenylcyclopropenone sensitization with weekly scalp DPC. Unfractionated whole blood served as the source for total RNA extraction. The CDR3 consists of 15 residues. The V gene lost 2 bases and the J gene lost 1 base, with 9 bases spanning the gap. Germline-derived CDR1 and CDR2 are SGHAT and FQNNGV. About this clonotype: Its antigen is unknown.

In the original processing: Counts of TCRs in each sample centred on a median of around 100,000 and extended from approximately 20,000 to 700,000. TCRdb reanalysed the RACE reads using MiXCR and keeps one entry per CDR3 protein. The V and J calls follow TCRdb's processing rather than the paper's. The sample contains 35,000 to 45,000 distinct CDR3 sequences, over 9.5% of which appear only once. The chain uses TRBV11-2 and TRBJ1-3; D is unresolved. The TCR originated in a woman between 40 and 50 years old with alopecia areata. Some clones in this sample may be carry-over from other donors' samples. The sequencing used whole blood, collected in connection with sensitization to the hapten diphenylcyclopropenone (DPC). The CDR3 nucleotides are TGTGCCAGCAGCTTACAGACTAATTCTGGAAACACCATATATTTT. Its protein is CASSLQTNSGNTIYF. Together with reference TRBV11-2 and TRBJ1-3, the CDR3 gives the full variable domain: EAGVAQSPRYKIIEKRQSVAFWCNPISGHATLYWYQQILGQGPKLLIQFQNNGVVDDSQLPKDRFSAERLKGVDSTLKIQPAKLEDSAVYLCASSLQTNSGNTIYFGEGSWLTVV.